This T cell receptor (beta chain) appears in the sequencing data of a study of blood T cells in healthy people across ages. Findings of the study overall: Naive CD4+ cell counts and diversity both ran higher in long-lived than in aged donors. Any changes in expanded clonotypes were possibly confounded, as donor CMV status remained unknown.

Worth noting for this clonotype: As yet, its antigen is unknown.

It was with a sample-barcoded 5' primer and a J-beta primer mix that a second PCR of about 6 to 12 cycles was run. The template-switch adaptor, which had 12 random nucleotides, put a tag on each cDNA molecule. TCRdb fed the 5' RACE reads into MiXCR, producing one record per CDR3 protein. The repertoire holds 710,000 or so distinct CDR3 sequences, with around 32% as singletons. The CDR3 runs 14 residues. Germline assignment: CDR1 DFQATT and CDR2 SNEGSKA (reference sequence). The V and J genes are TRBV20-1 and TRBJ2-5; D gene uncertain. The last part of the DNA fits TRBJ2-7 better; the J call may be wrong. Sequenced material: blood. The TCR sequence derives from a woman aged 80 or older in good health. In DNA, the CDR3 is TGCAGCGCCCAAAGCCGGTCCAACTCCTACGAGCAGTACTTC. Translation: CSAQSRSNSYEQYF.